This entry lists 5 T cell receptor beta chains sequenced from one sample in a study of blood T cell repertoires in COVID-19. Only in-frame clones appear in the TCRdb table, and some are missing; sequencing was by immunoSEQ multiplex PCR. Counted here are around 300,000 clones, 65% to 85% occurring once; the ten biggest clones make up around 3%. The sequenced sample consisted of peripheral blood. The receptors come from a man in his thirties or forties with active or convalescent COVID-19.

CDR3 in amino acids: CASSTEQLTGGLGRGYTF. CDR3 DNA sequence: TGTGCCAGTAGTACCGAACAACTCACAGGGGGCTTGGGGCGCGGCTACACCTTC. V is TRBV19 and J is TRBJ1-2; 9 bases fit TRBD1. The germline V gene encodes CDR1 LNHDA and CDR2 SQIVND (reference sequence). V lost 4 bases, J lost 8 bases, and 20 bases stayed unmatched. CDR3 length: 18 residues.

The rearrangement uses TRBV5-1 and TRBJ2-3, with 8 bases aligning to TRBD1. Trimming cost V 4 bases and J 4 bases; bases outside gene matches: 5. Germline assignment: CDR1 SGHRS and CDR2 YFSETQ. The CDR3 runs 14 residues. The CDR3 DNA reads TGCGCCAGCAGCGTGGACAGGGCTTCAGATACGCAGTATTTT. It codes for CASSVDRASDTQYF. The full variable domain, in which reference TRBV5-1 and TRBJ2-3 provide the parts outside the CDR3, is KAGVTQTPRYLIKTRGQQVTLSCSPISGHRSVSWYQQTPGQGLQFLFEYFSETQRNKGNFPGRFSGRQFSNSRSEMNVSTLELGDSALYLCASSVDRASDTQYFGPGTRLTVL.

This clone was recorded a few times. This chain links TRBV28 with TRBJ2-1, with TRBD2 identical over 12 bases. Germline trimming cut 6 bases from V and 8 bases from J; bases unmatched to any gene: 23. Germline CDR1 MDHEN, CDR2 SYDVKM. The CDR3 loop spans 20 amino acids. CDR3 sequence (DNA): TGTGCCAGCAGATCTCAGGGACTAGCGGGCCGCGGCGGGAGCGGCGATGAGCAGTTCTTC. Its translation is CASRSQGLAGRGGSGDEQFF.

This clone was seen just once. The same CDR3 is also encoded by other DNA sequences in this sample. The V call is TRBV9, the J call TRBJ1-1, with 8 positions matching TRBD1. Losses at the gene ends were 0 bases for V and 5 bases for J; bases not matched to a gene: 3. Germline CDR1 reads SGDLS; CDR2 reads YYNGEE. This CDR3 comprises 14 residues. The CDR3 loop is CASSVGQGRTEAFF. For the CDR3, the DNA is TGTGCCAGCAGCGTAGGACAGGGGCGGACTGAAGCTTTCTTT.

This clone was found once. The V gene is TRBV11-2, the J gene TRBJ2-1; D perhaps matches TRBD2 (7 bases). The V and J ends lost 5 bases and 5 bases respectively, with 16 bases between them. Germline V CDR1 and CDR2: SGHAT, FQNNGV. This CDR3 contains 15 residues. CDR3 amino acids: CASSPRGGPDNEQFF. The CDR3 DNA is TGTGCCAGCAGCCCAAGGGGGGGCCCTGACAATGAGCAGTTCTTC.